These 18 T cell receptor beta chains share one sample of origin, sequenced in a study of control samples from healthy donors and cancer patients. Clones were read by immunoSEQ multiplex PCR, and TCRdb kept only the in-frame ones, dropping some. The sample yields about 120,000 clones, around 92% seen once. Material: blood. All receptors come from a woman between 50 and 59 years old in good health.

The chain combines TRBV5-1 with TRBJ2-7; 14 nucleotides line up with TRBD2. CDR1 is SGHRS and CDR2 is YFSETQ in the germline V gene. This CDR3 comprises 16 residues. J was trimmed by 2 bases and V by 4 bases; bases with no gene match: 5. This CDR3 is CASSPWTSGRPYEQYF. CDR3 in DNA: TGCGCCAGCAGCCCGTGGACTAGCGGGAGGCCCTACGAGCAGTACTTC.

The chain is built from TRBV19 and TRBJ1-5; possibly TRBD1 for D (6 bases). Germline V gives CDR1 LNHDA, CDR2 SQIVND (reference sequence). V shed 3 bases and J shed 0 bases, with 15 bases lying between them. This CDR3 has 17 residues. The CDR3 bases are TGTGCCAGTAGTATGTCCTTTGGGGGCTCTAGCAATCAGCCCCAGCATTTT. Translation gives CASSMSFGGSSNQPQHF.

CDR3 loop: CASRTGSSIMGPEAFF. The CDR3 nucleotides read TGTGCCAGCAGAACGGGCTCCTCAATCATGGGGCCTGAAGCTTTCTTT. This chain connects TRBV28 to TRBJ1-1; TRBD1 is a possible D gene (5 bases). The V gene's germline CDR1 is MDHEN and CDR2 SYDVKM. The V end was cut by 6 bases, the J end by 6 bases, with 23 bases between. CDR3 length: 16 residues. Full variable domain (outside the CDR3, taken from reference TRBV28 and TRBJ1-1): DVKVTQSSRYLVKRTGEKVFLECVQDMDHENMFWYRQDPGLGLRLIYFSYDVKMKEKGDIPEGYSVSREKKERFSLILESASTNQTSMYLCASRTGSSIMGPEAFFGQGTRLTVV.

The chain links TRBV6-5 to TRBJ1-5; 9 nucleotides align to TRBD1. V lost 8 bases to trimming and J lost 4 bases; unmatched junction nucleotides: 6. In germline, CDR1 is MNHEY, CDR2 SVGAGI. CDR3 size: 14 residues. The CDR3: CASRDRASNQPQHF. Here the CDR3 DNA reads TGTGCCAGCCGGGACAGGGCGTCGAATCAGCCCCAGCATTTT.

Note on this clone: Other DNA variants within this sample encode the same CDR3. The genes are TRBV2 and TRBJ1-2; 9 bases are shared with TRBD1. The CDR3 contains 13 residues. J was trimmed by 8 bases and V by 1 base; bases with no gene match: 2. CDR1 SNHLY and CDR2 FYNNEI come from the germline V gene. The CDR3 DNA follows: TGTGCCAGCAGTGAAGGGACAGGGGAGGGCTACACCTTC. It specifies CASSEGTGEGYTF.

The genes are TRBV2 and TRBJ1-5; perhaps TRBD1 as D (5 bases). The CDR3 spans 13 residues. Germline V gives CDR1 SNHLY, CDR2 FYNNEI. Trimming pared 6 bases from V and 8 bases from J, leaving 14 bases between. The CDR3 spells CASRRDLMEPQHF. The CDR3 coding sequence is TGTGCCAGCAGGAGGGACCTAATGGAGCCCCAGCATTTT.

The chain uses TRBV6-5 and TRBJ2-7, with TRBD2 matching 7 bases. V was clipped by 8 bases and J by 3 bases; unmatched bases: 10. CDR1 MNHEY and CDR2 SVGAGI come from the germline V gene. The CDR3 contains 14 residues. This CDR3 is CASQKVAGHYEQYF. CDR3 DNA sequence: TGTGCCAGCCAGAAGGTAGCGGGTCACTACGAGCAGTACTTC.

The rearrangement joins TRBV29-1 to TRBJ1-2, with 8 bases identical to TRBD1. J lost 2 bases, V lost 3 bases, and 5 bases had no gene match. CDR3 length: 14 residues. The germline CDR1 and CDR2 sequences are SQVTM and ANQGSEA. The CDR3: CSVDGQGTNYGYTF. The CDR3 nucleotides are TGCAGCGTTGATGGACAGGGAACAAACTATGGCTACACCTTC.

The V call is TRBV10-3, the J call TRBJ1-3; D is ambiguous. Per the germline V gene, CDR1 is ENHRY and CDR2 is SYGVKD. This CDR3 region has 13 residues. V was clipped by 3 bases and J by 0 bases, with 3 bases between them. CDR3 bases: TGTGCCATCAGTGAATCCTCTGGAAACACCATATATTTT. Its protein is CAISESSGNTIYF.

V is TRBV19 and J is TRBJ2-5; tentative D call: TRBD1 (6 bases). The V gene lost 6 bases and the J gene lost 1 base, with 12 bases spanning the gap. From germline, CDR1 is LNHDA and CDR2 SQIVND (reference sequence). The CDR3 runs 14 residues. CDR3 DNA: TGTGCCAGTAGCAGGACAGAACCCCAAGAGACCCAGTACTTC. Translated: CASSRTEPQETQYF.

The chain recombines TRBV4-1 with TRBJ2-3; D may be TRBD1 (6 bases). Germline values: CDR1 MGHRA, CDR2 YSYEKL. V was pared by 0 bases and J by 1 base, with 11 bases between. This CDR3 is built from 16 residues. The CDR3 sequence is CASSQDSGVGTDTQYF. In DNA form, the CDR3 reads TGCGCCAGCAGCCAAGATTCAGGGGTGGGCACAGATACGCAGTATTTT.

The rearrangement joins TRBV5-8 to TRBJ1-1; 8 bases map to TRBD1. With 0 bases clipped from V and 7 bases from J, the junction kept 14 bases outside the gene matches. This CDR3 is 17 amino acids long. CDR1 is SGHTS and CDR2 is YDEGEE in the germline V gene. CDR3 nucleotides: TGTGCCAGCAGCTTGGGGACAGGGCAGGCCCGGCTCGTTGAAGCTTTCTTT. Translating gives CASSLGTGQARLVEAFF.

The chain uses TRBV28 and TRBJ2-4, with D possibly matching TRBD1 (5 bases). Germline CDR1 reads MDHEN; CDR2 reads SYDVKM. The CDR3 consists of 17 residues. Trimming pared 2 bases from V and 0 bases from J, leaving 14 bases between. CDR3 in DNA: TGTGCCAGCAGTTTAATCTCTGGGGCCATAGCCAAAAACATTCAGTACTTC. It codes for CASSLISGAIAKNIQYF.

The rearrangement uses TRBV5-1 and TRBJ1-6; D is unclear. Trimming cost V 0 bases and J 6 bases, with 16 bases left between them. The CDR3 runs 17 residues. In germline, CDR1 is SGHRS, CDR2 YFSETQ. The CDR3 spells CASSLGRPERTNSPLHF. CDR3 nucleotide sequence: TGCGCCAGCAGCTTGGGTCGGCCCGAGCGGACTAATTCACCCCTCCACTTT.

This sequence joins TRBV6-2 or TRBV6-3 and TRBJ2-3, with D possibly TRBD2 on 7 matching bases. V was clipped by 2 bases and J by 2 bases, with 11 bases between them. The CDR3 runs to 15 residues. Germline CDR1 is MNHEY and CDR2 is SVGEGT. The CDR3 nucleotides read TGTGCCAGCAGTTACATTGCGGGGGCCACAGATACGCAGTATTTT. Translated: CASSYIAGATDTQYF.

V and J are TRBV27 and TRBJ1-1, with unresolved D. V was clipped by 6 bases and J by 1 base, with 9 bases between them. The CDR3 covers 13 residues. Germline V gene lookup returns CDR1 MNHEY and CDR2 SMNVEV (reference sequence). In DNA form, the CDR3 reads TGTGCCAGCAGAGTAACAGAGAACACTGAAGCTTTCTTT. Translation gives CASRVTENTEAFF.

This chain links TRBV7-2 with TRBJ2-7, with D hard to call. CDR3 length: 12 amino acids. Germline V lookup: CDR1 SGHTA, CDR2 FQGNSA. Trimming stripped 3 bases from V and 5 bases from J, with 8 bases between. CDR3 in amino acids: CASSFDSNEQYF. As DNA, the CDR3 is TGTGCCAGCAGCTTCGACTCGAACGAGCAGTACTTC.

In this sample, this clone turned up a few times. The chain is built from TRBV30 and TRBJ1-6; D perhaps matches TRBD1 (6 bases). Per the germline V gene, CDR1 is GTSNPN and CDR2 is SVGIG (reference sequence). The V end was cut by 3 bases, the J end by 7 bases, with 13 bases between. This CDR3 contains 14 residues. For the CDR3, the DNA is TGTGCCTGGAGGCTCTTAGGGGGAAATTCACCCCTCCACTTT. The encoded protein is CAWRLLGGNSPLHF.